The clone carrying this T cell receptor beta chain was seen a single time. Its antigen is undetermined. Profiled with immunoSEQ multiplex PCR; TCRdb holds only in-frame clones, not every one. The sample has roughly 5,700 clones; around 84% are singletons. This sample was taken from a study of somatic mutations in cytotoxic T cells in rheumatoid arthritis. Findings and limits, study-wide: The slight TRBV07 underrepresentation in rheumatoid arthritis patients received no adjustment for multiple comparisons.

Trimming removed 5 bases at V and 4 bases at J, with 17 bases between. The CDR3 covers 15 residues. Looked up from germline, CDR1 is SGHTA and CDR2 is FQGNSA. The sample comprised CD8+ T cells sorted from blood. The V gene is TRBV7-2, the J gene TRBJ2-5; D is uncertain. The receptor was derived from an adult with rheumatoid arthritis. The CDR3 is CASSLISRDGETQYF. As DNA, the CDR3 is TGTGCCAGCAGCCTTATCAGCCGAGACGGAGAGACCCAGTACTTC.